The 29 T cell receptor beta chains presented below share a single source sample, sequenced in a study of somatic mutations in cytotoxic T cells in rheumatoid arthritis. Some clones are missing from TCRdb's copy, which holds only in-frame ones; the method was immunoSEQ multiplex PCR. The sample records roughly 13,000 clones, over 80% being singletons. The sequencing input was CD8+ T cells sorted from blood. Receptors originate from an adult with rheumatoid arthritis.

J is TRBJ2-1 and V is TRBV6-1; D is possibly TRBD2 (5 bases). Trimming took 6 bases from V and 8 from J, leaving 14 bases between them. CDR1 MNHNS and CDR2 SASEGT come from the germline V gene. The length of the CDR3 is 13 residues. CDR3 sequence reads: CASRITRSHEQFF. CDR3 in DNA: TGTGCCAGCAGGATAACTAGAAGCCATGAGCAGTTCTTC.

This rearrangement joins TRBV29-1 to TRBJ2-7, with a possible D match to TRBD2 (5 bases). Germline assignment: CDR1 SQVTM and CDR2 ANQGSEA. The CDR3 has 14 residues. Deletions cut 7 bases from V and 2 bases from J, with 18 bases between. The CDR3 nucleotides read TGCAGCGCCCTTGGAGGATTACGACCCTACGAGCAGTACTTC. Amino acids: CSALGGLRPYEQYF.

Here the CDR3 DNA reads TGTGCCAGCAACAAGGACAGTCGCACTGAAGCTTTCTTT. Its translation is CASNKDSRTEAFF. V usage is TRBV27 and J usage is TRBJ1-1; tentative D call: TRBD1 (6 bases). The germline gives CDR1 MNHEY, CDR2 SMNVEV (reference sequence). The V and J ends lost 7 bases and 4 bases respectively, with 13 bases between them. The CDR3 runs to 13 residues.

The rearrangement uses TRBV13 and TRBJ2-1; tentative D call: TRBD2 (6 bases). Trimming stripped 5 bases from V and 8 bases from J, with 16 bases between. The CDR3 covers 14 residues. The germline V gene encodes CDR1 PRHDT and CDR2 FYEKMQ (reference sequence). This CDR3 reads CASSMGTPKDEQFF. The CDR3 DNA reads as TGTGCCAGCAGCATGGGGACTCCAAAAGATGAGCAGTTCTTC.

The J gene is TRBJ2-1, the V gene TRBV7-9; TRBD2 is a possible D gene (5 bases). The CDR3 is 15 residues long. The V end lost 5 bases, the J end lost 1 base, and 12 bases lay between the germline ends. The germline CDR1 and CDR2 sequences are SEHNR and FQNEAQ (reference sequence). The CDR3 region is CASSPRGGSYNEQFF. CDR3 DNA: TGTGCCAGCAGCCCTCGCGGCGGGTCCTACAATGAGCAGTTCTTC.

The genes are TRBV29-1 and TRBJ1-1; weak D call: TRBD1 (6 bases). The CDR3 runs 15 residues. Germline CDR1 SQVTM, CDR2 ANQGSEA. Trimming left V 1 base short and J 1 base short, with 13 bases between. The CDR3 protein is CSVEGEAGANTEAFF. The CDR3 region has the DNA TGCAGCGTTGAAGGAGAGGCAGGGGCGAACACTGAAGCTTTCTTT.

This clone was observed a few times. The chain uses TRBV25-1 and TRBJ1-3; D gene uncertain. Germline V lookup: CDR1 MGHDK, CDR2 SYGVNS. The ends were cut back, 4 bases at V and 2 bases at J, with 3 bases in the middle. The CDR3 is 12 amino acids. The CDR3 is CASSVAGNTIYF. The CDR3 DNA sequence: TGTGCCAGCAGTGTTGCTGGAAACACCATATATTTT.

The chain carries TRBV4-2 and TRBJ1-4; 9 bases match TRBD1. In germline, CDR1 is LGHNA, CDR2 YNFKEQ. V lost 2 bases to trimming and J lost 7 bases; unmatched junction nucleotides: 8. This CDR3 is built from 16 residues. CDR3 in amino acids: CASSQLGQGTFEKLFF. CDR3 DNA sequence: TGTGCCAGCAGCCAACTAGGACAGGGGACTTTTGAAAAACTGTTTTTT.

V is TRBV18 and J is TRBJ2-7; 7 bases are shared with TRBD1. The CDR3 spans 14 residues. In germline, CDR1 is KGHSH, CDR2 LQKENI. Unmatched junction bases numbered 6, after V lost 4 bases and J lost 3 bases. CDR3 nucleotide sequence: TGTGCCAGCTCACTGGGGACAGCCTACTACGAGCAGTACTTC. Amino acids: CASSLGTAYYEQYF.

The J gene is TRBJ1-6, the V gene TRBV6-6, with 9 positions matching TRBD1. Trimming took 0 bases from V and 10 from J; bases not matched to a gene: 7. This CDR3 region has 16 residues. Germline assignment: CDR1 MNHNY and CDR2 SVGAGI (reference sequence). CDR3: CASSYSLGQGSSPLHF. CDR3 coding DNA: TGTGCCAGCAGTTACTCTTTGGGACAGGGTAGCTCACCCCTCCACTTT.

This sequence joins TRBV28 and TRBJ2-1; a weak D match, TRBD2 (5 bases). Germline-derived CDR1 and CDR2 are MDHEN and SYDVKM. This CDR3 contains 12 residues. V lost 2 bases to trimming and J lost 9 bases, with 8 bases between them. CDR3 amino acids: CASSLGSIEQFF. DNA of the CDR3: TGTGCCAGCAGTTTAGGGAGTATTGAGCAGTTCTTC.

The V call is TRBV7-9, the J call TRBJ1-1; D uncertain. Germline V lookup: CDR1 SEHNR, CDR2 FQNEAQ (reference sequence). CDR3 length: 13 amino acids. Trimming removed 6 bases at V and 1 base at J, with 9 bases between. The CDR3 sequence is CASRPPTNTEAFF. CDR3 coding DNA: TGTGCCAGCAGGCCTCCGACGAACACTGAAGCTTTCTTT.

The rearrangement joins TRBV7-8 to TRBJ2-3, with D unresolved. Germline V lookup: CDR1 SGHVS, CDR2 FQNEAQ. This CDR3 is built from 10 residues. Trimming stripped 3 bases from V and 9 bases from J, with 4 bases between. CDR3: CASSLETQYF. The CDR3 region has the DNA TGTGCCAGCAGCTTGGAAACGCAGTATTTT.

The chain combines TRBV6-1 with TRBJ2-1; D is perhaps TRBD1 or TRBD2 (6 bases each). The CDR3 covers 15 residues. V gave up 1 base and J gave up 2 bases, with 9 bases separating them. The germline CDR1 and CDR2 sequences are MNHNS and SASEGT. CDR3 in DNA: TGTGCCAGCAGTGAAGAGGGGGGCGCCTACAATGAGCAGTTCTTC. This translates into CASSEEGGAYNEQFF.

V is TRBV28 and J is TRBJ1-6; 7 bases are a match to TRBD1. Germline V gene data show CDR1 as MDHEN and CDR2 as SYDVKM. The CDR3 has 16 amino acids. The ends lost 1 base at V and 7 bases at J; junction bases unmatched: 7. The CDR3 DNA follows: TGTGCCAGCAGTTTATCCGAGGGGGCTCACAATTCACCCCTCCACTTT. This gives the protein CASSLSEGAHNSPLHF.

This clone turned up a few times. The chain couples TRBV29-1 to TRBJ1-2; 7 bases line up with TRBD1. Unmatched junction bases numbered 7, after V lost 7 bases and J lost 8 bases. The CDR3 sequence is 11 residues long. Germline V lookup: CDR1 SQVTM, CDR2 ANQGSEA. CDR3 in DNA: TGCAGCGCCACAAGGGGGCTGGGCTACACCTTC. Amino acid sequence: CSATRGLGYTF.

The J gene is TRBJ2-1, the V gene TRBV27; D ambiguous. Trimming pared 0 bases from V and 2 bases from J, leaving 11 bases between. The CDR3 has 16 amino acids. Germline V lookup: CDR1 MNHEY, CDR2 SMNVEV (reference sequence). This CDR3 reads CASSLSVGFTYNEQFF. The CDR3 bases are TGTGCCAGCAGTTTATCGGTGGGGTTCACCTACAATGAGCAGTTCTTC.

This chain connects TRBV18 to TRBJ1-4; D is ambiguous. Trimming took off 1 base at V and 0 bases at J, with 15 bases between the two ends. From germline, CDR1 is KGHSH and CDR2 LQKENI. The CDR3 loop spans 18 amino acids. In DNA, the CDR3 is TGTGCCAGCTCACCACGTGAGGGCCCTGATGCAACTAATGAAAAACTGTTTTTT. It translates to CASSPREGPDATNEKLFF. The whole variable domain, filled in from reference TRBV18 and TRBJ1-4, reads NAGVMQNPRHLVRRRGQEARLRCSPMKGHSHVYWYRQLPEEGLKFMVYLQKENIIDESGMPKERFSAEFPKEGPSILRIQQVVRGDSAAYFCASSPREGPDATNEKLFFGSGTQLSVL.

The CDR3 loop reads CASVRGGITDTQYF. CDR3 DNA sequence: TGTGCCAGCGTCCGAGGGGGGATCACAGATACGCAGTATTTT. V and J are TRBV7-9 and TRBJ2-3; D tentatively reads TRBD1 or TRBD2 (6 bases each). CDR3 length: 14 residues. Trimming cost V 8 bases and J 2 bases, with 14 bases left between them. Germline CDR1 SEHNR, CDR2 FQNEAQ (reference sequence). The full variable domain, with the rest looked up from reference TRBV7-9 and TRBJ2-3, is DTGVSQNPRHKITKRGQNVTFRCDPISEHNRLYWYRQTLGQGPEFLTYFQNEAQLEKSRLLSDRFSAERPKGSFSTLEIQRTEQGDSAMYLCASVRGGITDTQYFGPGTRLTVL.

V gene TRBV4-1 combines with J gene TRBJ2-5; D not certain. The end of the DNA fits TRBJ2-7 better, so the J call may be wrong. The CDR3 spans 13 residues. The V gene's germline CDR1 is MGHRA and CDR2 YSYEKL. The CDR3 DNA reads TGCGCCAGCAGCTCCCCCCTTCGGGACGAGCAGTACTTC. Protein: CASSSPLRDEQYF.

The chain couples TRBV27 to TRBJ2-2; no clear D gene. With 6 bases removed from V and 2 bases from J, the gap between germline ends came to 13 bases. Germline CDR1 and CDR2: MNHEY and SMNVEV (reference sequence). The CDR3 is 15 amino acids. CDR3 nucleotides: TGTGCCAGCAGCCCCTGGAAAGTCAACACCGGGGAGCTGTTTTTT. Protein product: CASSPWKVNTGELFF.

CDR3 sequence (DNA): TGTGCCAGCAGCTTGGGTTCAGGGACCACCGGGGAGCTGTTTTTT. Translation gives CASSLGSGTTGELFF. The rearrangement uses TRBV5-6 and TRBJ2-2, with D possibly being TRBD1 or TRBD2 (5 bases each). The CDR3 is 15 residues long. Germline lookup yields CDR1 SGHDT and CDR2 YYEEEE. Deletions cut 0 bases from V and 4 bases from J, with 10 bases between. Drawing the rest from reference TRBV5-6 and TRBJ2-2, the complete variable domain is DAGVTQSPTHLIKTRGQQVTLRCSPKSGHDTVSWYQQALGQGPQFIFQYYEEEERQRGNFPDRFSGHQFPNYSSELNVNALLLGDSALYLCASSLGSGTTGELFFGEGSRLTVL.

The V and J genes are TRBV5-1 and TRBJ1-3; D unresolved. The germline V and J ends were trimmed by 3 bases and 0 bases, with 4 bases remaining between them. CDR1 is SGHRS, CDR2 YFSETQ, per germline. This CDR3 spans 13 amino acids. The CDR3, as DNA: TGCGCCAGCAGCTCAAACTCTGGAAACACCATATATTTT. This sequence encodes CASSSNSGNTIYF.

The chain uses TRBV4-1 and TRBJ1-5; possible D gene TRBD1, 5 bases. Germline CDR1 and CDR2: MGHRA and YSYEKL. The germline V and J ends were trimmed by 0 bases and 1 base, with 13 bases remaining between them. This CDR3 has 17 residues. This CDR3 reads CASSQEPGVLSNQPQHF. The CDR3 DNA follows: TGCGCCAGCAGCCAAGAGCCGGGGGTTTTGAGCAATCAGCCCCAGCATTTT.

This clone has only one observation. The gene calls are TRBV9 and TRBJ2-1; TRBD1 aligns across 9 bases. Germline loops: CDR1 SGDLS, CDR2 YYNGEE. Unmatched junction bases numbered 9, after V lost 0 bases and J lost 8 bases. The CDR3 consists of 16 residues. For the CDR3, the DNA is TGTGCCAGCAGCGTAGTCGGGACAGGGATGCTTGATGAGCAGTTCTTC. This translates into CASSVVGTGMLDEQFF. Looking up the rest from reference TRBV9 and TRBJ2-1 gives the full variable domain: DSGVTQTPKHLITATGQRVTLRCSPRSGDLSVYWYQQSLDQGLQFLIQYYNGEERAKGNILERFSAQQFPDLHSELNLSSLELGDSALYFCASSVVGTGMLDEQFFGPGTRLTVL.

The chain has TRBV5-8 and TRBJ2-3; 10 bases match TRBD2. Germline V lookup: CDR1 SGHTS, CDR2 YDEGEE. This CDR3 has 19 amino acids. J gave up 1 base and V 4 bases, and 15 bases lay outside the gene matches. CDR3 bases: TGTGCCAGCAGCCTCACGGAACTCGTACTAGCGGGGCGCACAGATACGCAGTATTTT. Translation: CASSLTELVLAGRTDTQYF.

This clone was observed a handful of times. The chain uses TRBV4-1 and TRBJ1-6; D call uncertain. The CDR3 spans 16 residues. Trimming took 1 base from V and 3 from J, leaving 10 bases between them. From germline, CDR1 is MGHRA and CDR2 YSYEKL. The DNA of the CDR3 is TGCGCCAGCAGCCAAGTTCACCACAACTATAATTCACCCCTCCACTTT. Translation gives CASSQVHHNYNSPLHF.

V and J are TRBV27 and TRBJ2-1, with 9 bases lining up with TRBD2. Trimming cost V 6 bases and J 5 bases; bases outside gene matches: 11. Germline lookup yields CDR1 MNHEY and CDR2 SMNVEV (reference sequence). The CDR3 is 16 residues long. The CDR3 DNA follows: TGTGCCAGCAGACATAAGACGGGACTAGCCGACAATGAGCAGTTCTTC. As protein: CASRHKTGLADNEQFF.

The gene calls are TRBV6-1 and TRBJ1-1; D possibly corresponds to TRBD1 (6 bases). Trimming cost V 1 base and J 1 base, with 7 bases left between them. CDR3 length: 14 residues. The V gene's germline CDR1 is MNHNS and CDR2 SASEGT. CDR3 bases: TGTGCCAGCAGTGAAGGGGACACGAACACTGAAGCTTTCTTT. Translation gives CASSEGDTNTEAFF.